This note documents a single T cell receptor beta chain sequence. As handled by the study authors: Junction-only sequences without quality scores were provided by ImmunoSEQ, so filtering was different. Only in-frame clones appear in the TCRdb table, and some are missing; sequencing was by immunoSEQ multiplex PCR. D and trimming were read from the DNA, whereas the V and J calls and clone size are those reported in that table. The sample has about 2.3 million clones, around 90% seen once. The sample originates from a study of shared clonotypes between healthy human individuals. Background on the study: Plates per donor: three CD4 naive, three CD4 memory, two CD8 naive, one CD8 memory.

The V gene end was trimmed by 5 bases and the J gene end by 2 bases; junction bases not matched to a gene: 11. Germline V CDR1 and CDR2: SGHAT, FQNNGV. The CDR3 has 17 residues. This sequence was found in a man aged 18 to 29 in good health. Some clones in this sample may be carry-over from other donors' samples. The specimen sequenced was naive CD4+ T cells from PBMCs. Subset defined: CD45RA+ positively selected. The rearrangement links TRBV11-2 to TRBJ2-3; 9 nucleotides agree with TRBD1. The CDR3 sequence is CASSLPRDRVSTDTQYF. The CDR3 nucleotides are TGTGCCAGCAGCCTACCCAGGGACAGGGTATCCACAGATACGCAGTATTTT.